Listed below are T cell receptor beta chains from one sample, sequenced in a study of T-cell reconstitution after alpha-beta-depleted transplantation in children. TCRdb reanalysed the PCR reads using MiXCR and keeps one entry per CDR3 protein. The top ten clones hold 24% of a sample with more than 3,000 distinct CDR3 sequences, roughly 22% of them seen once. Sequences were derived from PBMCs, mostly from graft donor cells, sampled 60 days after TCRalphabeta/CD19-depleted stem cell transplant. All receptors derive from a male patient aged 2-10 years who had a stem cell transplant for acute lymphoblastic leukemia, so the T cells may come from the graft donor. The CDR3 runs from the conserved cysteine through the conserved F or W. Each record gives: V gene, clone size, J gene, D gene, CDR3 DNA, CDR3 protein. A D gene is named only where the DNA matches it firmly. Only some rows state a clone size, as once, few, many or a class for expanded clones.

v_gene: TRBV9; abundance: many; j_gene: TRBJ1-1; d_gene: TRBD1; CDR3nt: TGTGCCAGCAGCGGGACCGGGACAGGAGAGAGCACTGAAGCTTTCTTT; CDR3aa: CASSGTGTGESTEAFF
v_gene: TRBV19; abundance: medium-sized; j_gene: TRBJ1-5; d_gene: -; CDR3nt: TGTGCCAGCACCCCCGTCGGCAATCAGCCCCAGCATTTT; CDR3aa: CASTPVGNQPQHF
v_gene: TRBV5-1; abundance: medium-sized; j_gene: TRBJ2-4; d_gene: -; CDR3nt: TGCGCCAGCAGCTTCCTTACAACGCCAAAAAACATTCAGTACTTC; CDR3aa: CASSFLTTPKNIQYF
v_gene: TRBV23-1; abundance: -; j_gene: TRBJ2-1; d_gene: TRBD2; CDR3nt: TGCGCCAGCAGTCTAGGCCTGGGACTAGCAGGCGATGAGCAGTTCTTC; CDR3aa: CASSLGLGLAGDEQFF
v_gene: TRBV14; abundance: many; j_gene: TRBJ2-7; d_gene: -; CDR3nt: TGTGCCAGCAGCCAAGGGGACTCGCCACCCGGAGGCTACGAGCAGTACTTC; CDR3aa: CASSQGDSPPGGYEQYF
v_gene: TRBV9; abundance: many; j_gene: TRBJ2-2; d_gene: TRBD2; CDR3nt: TGTGCCAGCAGCGTACTCGCTAGCGGGCTCTCCGGGGAGCTGTTTTTT; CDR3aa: CASSVLASGLSGELFF
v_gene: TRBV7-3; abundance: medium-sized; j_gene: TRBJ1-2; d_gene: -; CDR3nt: TGTGCCAGCAGCTTAAGCGGAACGCGAGGGCACTATGGCTACACCTTC; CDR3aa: CASSLSGTRGHYGYTF
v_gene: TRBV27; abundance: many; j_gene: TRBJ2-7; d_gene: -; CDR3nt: TGTGCCAGCGGGGGGATTATGGACAGTGGAAGCGAGCAGTACTTC; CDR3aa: CASGGIMDSGSEQYF
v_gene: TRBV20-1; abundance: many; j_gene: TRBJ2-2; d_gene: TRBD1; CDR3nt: TGCAGTGTACCGGGACAGGGTCTACTAGGGCCGGGGGGGGAGCTGTTTTTT; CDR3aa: CSVPGQGLLGPGGELFF
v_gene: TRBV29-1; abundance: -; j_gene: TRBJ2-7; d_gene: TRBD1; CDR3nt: TGCAGCGCTCAAACAGGGGGGCAATACGAGCAGTACTTC; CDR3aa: CSAQTGGQYEQYF
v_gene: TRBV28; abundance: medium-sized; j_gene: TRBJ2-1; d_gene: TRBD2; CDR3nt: TGTGCCAGCAGGGCAGGACTAGCGGGGTGGTACAATGAGCAGTTCTTC; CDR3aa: CASRAGLAGWYNEQFF
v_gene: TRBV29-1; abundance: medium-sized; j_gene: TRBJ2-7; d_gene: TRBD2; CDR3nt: TGCAGCGTTCGGACTAGCGGGGGTTACGAGCAGTACTTC; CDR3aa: CSVRTSGGYEQYF
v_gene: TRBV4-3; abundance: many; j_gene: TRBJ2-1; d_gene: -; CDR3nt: TGCGCCAGCAGCCAATTCAGGGCCTACAATGAGCAGTTCTTC; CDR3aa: CASSQFRAYNEQFF
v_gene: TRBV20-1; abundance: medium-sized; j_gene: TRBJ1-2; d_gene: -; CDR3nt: TGCAGTGCTCCTTATCAGCCAGAATATGGCTACACCTTC; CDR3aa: CSAPYQPEYGYTF
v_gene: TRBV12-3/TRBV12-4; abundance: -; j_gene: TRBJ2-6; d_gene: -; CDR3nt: TGTGCCAGCAGTTTAGTTGGGGCCAACGTCCTGACTTTC; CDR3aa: CASSLVGANVLTF
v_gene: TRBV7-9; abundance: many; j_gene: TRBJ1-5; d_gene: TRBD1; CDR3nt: TGTGCCAGCAGCTTTACGGACAGGAAAAATCAGCCCCAGCATTTT; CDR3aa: CASSFTDRKNQPQHF
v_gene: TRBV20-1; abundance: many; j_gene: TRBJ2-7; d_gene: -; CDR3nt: TGCAGTGCTAGTATAGGAGTGAAGCGGGTGCGCCTAGCTCGGTACGAGCAGTACTTC; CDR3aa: CSASIGVKRVRLARYEQYF
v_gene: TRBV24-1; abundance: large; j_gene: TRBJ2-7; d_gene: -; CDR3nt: TGTGCCACACCCTTTACCGGGACCGGCGTTTACGAGCAGTACTTC; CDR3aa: CATPFTGTGVYEQYF
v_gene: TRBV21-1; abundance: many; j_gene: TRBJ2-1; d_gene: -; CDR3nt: TGTGCCAGCACCGGTGCGGCAGGGGGCTCTCGGGAGGGCTCCTACAATGAGCAGTTCTTC; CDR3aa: CASTGAAGGSREGSYNEQFF
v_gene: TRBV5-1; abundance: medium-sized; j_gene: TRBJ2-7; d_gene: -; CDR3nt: TGCGCCAGCAGCTTGGTCGAGGGGAGCGAGCAGTACTTC; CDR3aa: CASSLVEGSEQYF
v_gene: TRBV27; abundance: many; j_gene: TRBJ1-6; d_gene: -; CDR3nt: TGTGCCATCAAACCGGGCTGCACCTACCATAATTCACCCCTCCACTTT; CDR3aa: CAIKPGCTYHNSPLHF
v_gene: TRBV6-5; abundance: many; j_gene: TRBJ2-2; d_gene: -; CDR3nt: TGTGCCAGCAGAACCCAACTGGCCGGGGAGCTGTTTTTT; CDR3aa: CASRTQLAGELFF
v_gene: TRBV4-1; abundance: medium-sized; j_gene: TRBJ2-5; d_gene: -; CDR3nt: TGCGCCAGCAGCCAACGAGTCTTGCCCAAAGAGACCCAGTACTTC; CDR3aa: CASSQRVLPKETQYF
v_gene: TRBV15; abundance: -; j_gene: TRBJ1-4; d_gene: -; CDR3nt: TGTGCCACCGCTTCTACAACAACTAATGAAAAACTGTTTTTT; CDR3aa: CATASTTTNEKLFF
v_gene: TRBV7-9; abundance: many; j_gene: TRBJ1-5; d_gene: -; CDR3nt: TGTGCCAGCAGCTTAGGTGGGGGGCCCCTCGATGAGCCCCAGCATTTT; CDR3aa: CASSLGGGPLDEPQHF
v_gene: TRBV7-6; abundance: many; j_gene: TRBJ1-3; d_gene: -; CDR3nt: TGTGCCAGCAGCCTCGGGACCCCCCGAGACACCATATATTTT; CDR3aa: CASSLGTPRDTIYF
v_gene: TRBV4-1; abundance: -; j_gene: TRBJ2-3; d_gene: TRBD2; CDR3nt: TGCGCCAGCAGTCACTGGACTAGCGGGGGGGTATACACAGATACGCAGTATTTT; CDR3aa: CASSHWTSGGVYTDTQYF
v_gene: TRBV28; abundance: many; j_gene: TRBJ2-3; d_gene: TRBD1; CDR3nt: TGTGCCAGCAGTTTATCGGGACAGGGTGCAGATACGCAGTATTTT; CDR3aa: CASSLSGQGADTQYF
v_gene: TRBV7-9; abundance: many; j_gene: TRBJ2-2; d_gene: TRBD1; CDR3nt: TGTGCCAGCAGCGTACAGGGGGCCGGCACCGGGGAGCTGTTTTTT; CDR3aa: CASSVQGAGTGELFF
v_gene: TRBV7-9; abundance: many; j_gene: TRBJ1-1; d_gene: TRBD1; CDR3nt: TGTGCCAGCAGCCCTGCCAGGGGGCTTTGGAACACTGAAGCTTTCTTT; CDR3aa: CASSPARGLWNTEAFF
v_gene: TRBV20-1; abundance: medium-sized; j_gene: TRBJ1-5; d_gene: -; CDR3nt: TGCAGTGCTAGAGATCAGCAAAGCAATCAGCCCCAGCATTTT; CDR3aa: CSARDQQSNQPQHF
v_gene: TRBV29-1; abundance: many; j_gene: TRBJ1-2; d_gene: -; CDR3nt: TGCAGCGTTGTGCTCGGATTAGTGGGCGAGGGCTACACCTTC; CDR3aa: CSVVLGLVGEGYTF
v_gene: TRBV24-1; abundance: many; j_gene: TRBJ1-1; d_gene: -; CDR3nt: TGTGCCACCAGTGATTTGCTGAGGCAGCCCCGTTTGAACACTGAAGCTTTCTTT; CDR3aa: CATSDLLRQPRLNTEAFF
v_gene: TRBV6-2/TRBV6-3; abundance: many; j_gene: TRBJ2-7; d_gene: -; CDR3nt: TGTGCCAGCAGTCTCCGGGGTTACGAGCAGTACTTC; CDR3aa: CASSLRGYEQYF
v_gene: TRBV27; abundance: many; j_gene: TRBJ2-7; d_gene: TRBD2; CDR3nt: TGTGCCAGCAGACCTACCGGGGGAGGGGACGAGCAGTACTTC; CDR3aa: CASRPTGGGDEQYF
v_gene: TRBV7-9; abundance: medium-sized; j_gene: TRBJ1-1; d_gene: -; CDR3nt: TGTGCCAGCACACAAAATGTGGGGCAAAACACTGAAGCTTTCTTT; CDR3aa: CASTQNVGQNTEAFF
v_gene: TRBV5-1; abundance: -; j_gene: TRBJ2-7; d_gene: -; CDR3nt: TGCGCCAGCAGCCCAAGGACGGACCCCTACGAGCAGTACTTC; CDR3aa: CASSPRTDPYEQYF
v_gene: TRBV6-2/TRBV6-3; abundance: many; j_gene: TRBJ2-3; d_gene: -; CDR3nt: TGTGCCAGCCCCGGGTGGGCAGCGGCTGGCGGGGATACGCAGTATTTT; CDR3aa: CASPGWAAAGGDTQYF
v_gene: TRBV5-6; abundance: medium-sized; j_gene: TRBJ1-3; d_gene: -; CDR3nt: TGTGCCAGCAGCTTGAGTGTCAGGCCACGAGGCACCATATATTTT; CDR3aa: CASSLSVRPRGTIYF
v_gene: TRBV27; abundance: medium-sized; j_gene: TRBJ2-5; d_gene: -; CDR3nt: TGTGCCAGCAGTTTATATCGCCGCGAGACCCAGTACTTC; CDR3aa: CASSLYRRETQYF
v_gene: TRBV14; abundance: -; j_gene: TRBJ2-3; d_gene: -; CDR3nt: TGTGCCAGCAGCCAAGATCCGCGGGATACGCAGTATTTT; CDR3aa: CASSQDPRDTQYF
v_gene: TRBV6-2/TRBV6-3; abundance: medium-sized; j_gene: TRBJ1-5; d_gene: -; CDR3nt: TGTGCCAGCAGTTACGCGGCAGATCACTACAATCAGCCCCAGCATTTT; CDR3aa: CASSYAADHYNQPQHF
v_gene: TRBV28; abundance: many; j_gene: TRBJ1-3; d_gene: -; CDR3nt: TGTGCCAGCAGCGAGGGACCTGGAAACACCATATATTTT; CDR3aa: CASSEGPGNTIYF
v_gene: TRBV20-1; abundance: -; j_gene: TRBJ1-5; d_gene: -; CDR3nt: TGCAGTGCTAGTTCTTTCCGGGGACCAGGGTTCGGTAGCAATCAGCCCCAGCATTTT; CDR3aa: CSASSFRGPGFGSNQPQHF